This T cell receptor beta chain derives from a study of blood T cell repertoires in COVID-19 (dated by TCRdb to about 2020). Regarding the complete study: Samples covering the acute and convalescent phases of COVID-19 were provided by collaborators in the United States, Italy and Spain. The material from the prospective study consisted of cDNA or gDNA derived from T cells, B-cell-depleted T cells, or PBMCs. Deeply sampled blood TCRbeta repertoires from subjects exposed to, actively infected with, or recovered from COVID-19 were included in the dataset. The repertoires were made available in a free public database intended to serve as a resource for research on the immune response to SARS-CoV-2. Samples came from the ongoing ImmuneRACE study (first 160 participants) plus 1,254 subjects from 6 global collaborators. A de-identified subject ID, COVID-19 status, age in years and sex were almost always included in the sample metadata. Where HLA class I and class II types were available, the types were taken from metadata supplied by the sample provider, not from assay-based typing. Study-level results and caveats: Clinical and demographic metadata were provided uncurated, with the amount varying by source and participant.

The immunoSEQ Assay, a bias-controlled multiplex PCR, was used to amplify TCRbeta CDR3 regions from genomic DNA. The authors processed their data as follows. Nucleated cell counts per sample were estimated from amplification of reference gene primers within the assay. Sequence reads were collapsed and filtered to measure the absolute abundance of every unique TCRbeta CDR3 rearrangement. For each sample, productive Simpson clonality was calculated as the square root of Simpson's diversity index over productive rearrangements. TCRdb's version of the immuneACCESS table is confined to in-frame rearrangements and falls short of the full clone set. An unresolved V gene accounts for under half of the shortfall where checked; the remainder is of unknown origin. That table supplies the V and J calls and clone size; D and trimming were determined from the DNA. This sample comprises about 24,000 clones, around nine tenths of them detected only once. About 5.5% of the sample is held by the ten biggest clonotypes.

According to the germline V gene, CDR1 reads SGHTA and CDR2 reads FQGNSA. The junction carries 8 bases between V and J, which are trimmed by 9 bases and 5 bases respectively. Reading from cysteine to phenylalanine, the CDR3 counts 11 amino acids. Just the 33-base CDR3 DNA is kept, in frame starting at base 1. Collaborating institutions collected whole blood in K2EDTA tubes following their own protocols. Collaborator samples were shipped for TCRbeta analysis as frozen whole blood, isolated PBMCs, or DNA extracted from either sample type. As concerns this clone: Its antigen specificity is not known. The record has no base qualities; no much larger clone is one base away.

Sequenced input: peripheral blood. This clonotype was sampled from a man over 45 with active COVID-19. The rearrangement joined TRBV7-2 to TRBJ1-5, with a weak D call of TRBD1 (5 bases match). CDR3 reads: CARAGDQPQHF. The nucleotides are TGTGCCAGGGCGGGGGATCAGCCCCAGCATTTT.